This is a list of T cell receptor beta chains from one sample in a study of T cell repertoires in cytomegalovirus infection. These TCRs' antigens remain unknown. TCRdb used MiXCR to reprocess the reads, holding one entry per CDR3 protein. The sample contains roughly 120,000 distinct CDR3 sequences, roughly 32% of which appear only once. Sample: CD8+ T cells from cultured PBMCs, taken from culture after CMV antigen stimulation. All receptors derive from a human donor in good health (CMV status not recorded). Some clones in this sample may be carry-over from other donors' samples. Each CDR3 is given with its conserved first and last residue. A D gene is named only where the DNA matches it firmly. Where a row states a size, it is once, few, many or the class of an expanded clone; other rows omit it.

size: NA; D: NA; J: TRBJ2-7; V: TRBV7-2; CDR3: CASSKDSMVDEQYF; DNA: TGTGCCAGCAGCAAAGATTCGATGGTGGACGAGCAGTACTTC
size: NA; D: TRBD1; J: TRBJ1-2; V: TRBV7-4; CDR3: CASSPKGRDSNYGYTF; DNA: TGTGCCAGCAGCCCAAAGGGCCGGGACAGTAACTATGGCTACACCTTC
size: NA; D: TRBD1; J: TRBJ1-2; V: TRBV10-3; CDR3: CATRQGAGGYTF; DNA: TGTGCCACAAGACAGGGGGCCGGTGGCTACACCTTC
size: many; D: NA; J: TRBJ1-2; V: TRBV6-5; CDR3: CASSYRFGGDYGYTF; DNA: TGTGCCAGCAGTTATCGATTTGGCGGAGACTATGGCTACACCTTC
size: NA; D: NA; J: TRBJ1-1; V: TRBV27; CDR3: CASSGTRGEAFF; DNA: TGTGCCAGCTCTGGAACCCGCGGTGAGGCTTTCTTT
size: once; D: NA; J: TRBJ2-7; V: TRBV28; CDR3: CASSFEGGFFYEQYF; DNA: TGTGCCAGCAGTTTTGAGGGGGGCTTTTTTTACGAGCAGTACTTC
size: few; D: NA; J: TRBJ2-7; V: TRBV7-6; CDR3: CASSSPLSYEQYF; DNA: TGTGCCAGCAGCTCCCCACTCTCCTACGAGCAGTACTTC
size: NA; D: NA; J: TRBJ2-7; V: TRBV5-1; CDR3: CASSEGRTEQYF; DNA: TGCGCCAGCAGCGAGGGGAGGACGGAGCAGTACTTC
size: NA; D: NA; J: TRBJ1-1; V: TRBV4-1; CDR3: CASSQDRTGATEAFF; DNA: TGCGCCAGCAGCCAAGATCGGACGGGGGCCACTGAAGCTTTCTTT
size: NA; D: NA; J: TRBJ2-3; V: TRBV6-6; CDR3: CASSYGAPWTDTQYF; DNA: TGTGCCAGCAGTTACGGAGCCCCATGGACAGATACGCAGTATTTT
size: NA; D: NA; J: TRBJ1-2; V: TRBV6-1; CDR3: CASSEATAPRGYGYTF; DNA: TGTGCCAGCAGTGAAGCGACCGCACCCAGGGGTTATGGCTACACCTTC
size: few; D: NA; J: TRBJ1-1; V: TRBV19; CDR3: CASSQILNTEAFF; DNA: TGTGCCAGTAGTCAAATCCTGAACACTGAAGCTTTCTTT
size: NA; D: NA; J: TRBJ1-1; V: TRBV12-3/TRBV12-4; CDR3: CASSFNGPEAFF; DNA: TGTGCCAGCAGTTTTAATGGGCCTGAAGCTTTCTTT
size: NA; D: NA; J: TRBJ1-1; V: TRBV7-3; CDR3: CASSLLENTEAFF; DNA: TGTGCCAGCAGCTTACTGGAGAACACTGAAGCTTTCTTT
size: NA; D: NA; J: TRBJ1-6; V: TRBV11-2; CDR3: CASSSAIRNSPLHF; DNA: TGTGCCAGCAGCTCCGCCATCCGAAATTCACCCCTCCACTTT
size: NA; D: NA; J: TRBJ1-1; V: TRBV5-6; CDR3: CASSLGYMNTEAFF; DNA: TGTGCCAGCAGCTTGGGGTACATGAACACTGAAGCTTTCTTT
size: few; D: TRBD1; J: TRBJ2-1; V: TRBV12-5; CDR3: CASGYPDRVARSYNEQFF; DNA: TGTGCTAGTGGCTACCCCGACAGGGTGGCTAGGTCCTACAATGAGCAGTTCTTC
size: few; D: TRBD1; J: TRBJ2-5; V: TRBV12-5; CDR3: CASGWTGTFQETQYF; DNA: TGTGCTAGTGGGTGGACAGGGACCTTCCAAGAGACCCAGTACTTC
size: NA; D: NA; J: TRBJ2-2; V: TRBV28; CDR3: CAIQTGTANTGELFF; DNA: TGTGCCATCCAAACCGGGACGGCGAACACCGGGGAGCTGTTTTTT
size: NA; D: TRBD1; J: TRBJ1-1; V: TRBV6-2/TRBV6-3; CDR3: CASSWGTGDAFF; DNA: TGTGCCAGCAGTTGGGGGACAGGGGACGCTTTCTTT
size: NA; D: NA; J: TRBJ1-1; V: TRBV6-2/TRBV6-3; CDR3: CASSYVTEAFF; DNA: TGTGCCAGCAGTTACGTGACCGAAGCTTTCTTT
size: few; D: NA; J: TRBJ1-1; V: TRBV27; CDR3: CASSLSGGIEAFF; DNA: TGTGCCAGCAGTTTATCTGGGGGGATTGAAGCTTTCTTT
size: few; D: NA; J: TRBJ1-2; V: TRBV6-2/TRBV6-3; CDR3: CASSYISGDDGYTF; DNA: TGTGCCAGCAGTTACATCTCAGGAGACGATGGCTACACCTTC
size: few; D: NA; J: TRBJ2-1; V: TRBV12-3/TRBV12-4; CDR3: CASRGGREMNEQFF; DNA: TGTGCCAGCAGGGGGGGGCGGGAGATGAATGAGCAGTTCTTC
size: few; D: NA; J: TRBJ1-1; V: TRBV12-3/TRBV12-4; CDR3: CASTPPGATEAFF; DNA: TGTGCCAGCACCCCGCCCGGAGCCACTGAAGCTTTCTTT
size: NA; D: NA; J: TRBJ2-3; V: TRBV12-3/TRBV12-4; CDR3: CASSSVLTSRDTQYF; DNA: TGTGCCAGCAGCTCCGTCCTGACAAGTCGAGATACGCAGTATTTT
size: NA; D: NA; J: TRBJ2-5; V: TRBV7-6; CDR3: CASSPVEAEPQETQYF; DNA: TGTGCCAGCAGCCCCGTTGAGGCGGAACCACAAGAGACCCAGTACTTC
size: few; D: NA; J: TRBJ2-6; V: TRBV6-1; CDR3: CASSEALGRSGANVLTF; DNA: TGTGCCAGCAGTGAAGCGCTAGGACGCTCTGGGGCCAACGTCCTGACTTTC
size: many; D: NA; J: TRBJ1-6; V: TRBV7-3; CDR3: CASSLTGVGSPLHF; DNA: TGTGCCAGCAGCTTAACAGGGGTTGGTTCACCCCTCCACTTT
size: many; D: TRBD1; J: TRBJ1-2; V: TRBV7-2; CDR3: CASSPGTVDLYGYTF; DNA: TGTGCCAGCAGTCCCGGGACAGTCGATCTTTATGGCTACACCTTC
size: NA; D: TRBD2; J: TRBJ2-5; V: TRBV4-3; CDR3: CASSQGSGGSETQYF; DNA: TGCGCCAGCAGCCAAGGTAGCGGGGGTAGTGAGACCCAGTACTTC
size: few; D: TRBD1; J: TRBJ2-1; V: TRBV23-1; CDR3: CASSQSGTGYNEQFF; DNA: TGCGCCAGCAGTCAATCAGGGACAGGCTACAATGAGCAGTTCTTC
size: many; D: NA; J: TRBJ2-7; V: TRBV20-1; CDR3: CSALDEGYEQYF; DNA: TGCAGTGCGCTAGATGAGGGGTACGAGCAGTACTTC
size: NA; D: TRBD1; J: TRBJ2-2; V: TRBV12-5; CDR3: CASGQDRDTGELFF; DNA: TGTGCTAGTGGCCAGGACAGGGACACCGGGGAGCTGTTTTTT
size: NA; D: NA; J: TRBJ2-5; V: TRBV4-1; CDR3: CASRDRDLSQETQYF; DNA: TGCGCCAGCAGGGACCGGGACCTATCCCAAGAGACCCAGTACTTC
size: NA; D: TRBD1; J: TRBJ1-2; V: TRBV19; CDR3: CASSIRTGFLSRTF; DNA: TGTGCCAGTAGCATTCGGACAGGCTTCTTATCTCGGACCTTC
size: many; D: NA; J: TRBJ2-7; V: TRBV7-2; CDR3: CASSVSIESSYEQYF; DNA: TGTGCCAGCAGTGTTAGTATCGAAAGCTCCTACGAGCAGTACTTC
size: NA; D: NA; J: TRBJ2-3; V: TRBV6-6; CDR3: CASTWTDPPSDTQYF; DNA: TGTGCCAGCACGTGGACAGACCCCCCGTCCGATACGCAGTATTTT
size: few; D: TRBD1; J: TRBJ1-2; V: TRBV6-5; CDR3: CASSYRTGQSYGYTF; DNA: TGTGCCAGCAGTTACAGAACGGGACAGAGCTATGGCTACACCTTC
size: NA; D: NA; J: TRBJ1-1; V: TRBV7-8; CDR3: CASSFAGDREAFF; DNA: TGTGCCAGCAGCTTTGCAGGGGACCGTGAAGCTTTCTTT
size: many; D: NA; J: TRBJ2-5; V: TRBV7-3; CDR3: CASSSGGAGETQYF; DNA: TGTGCCAGCAGCTCAGGAGGGGCGGGGGAGACCCAGTACTTC
size: NA; D: NA; J: TRBJ2-7; V: TRBV5-4; CDR3: CASMDWGSYEQYF; DNA: TGTGCCAGCATGGACTGGGGCTCCTACGAGCAGTACTTC
size: NA; D: TRBD1; J: TRBJ1-2; V: TRBV6-5; CDR3: CASSYMGTGIGADYGYTF; DNA: TGTGCCAGCAGTTATATGGGGACAGGGATTGGGGCTGACTATGGCTACACCTTC
size: once; D: NA; J: TRBJ2-3; V: TRBV27; CDR3: CASSSKEGGGTDTQYF; DNA: TGTGCCAGCAGTTCCAAGGAGGGCGGAGGCACAGATACGCAGTATTTT